This T cell receptor beta chain was sequenced in a study of Ad26.COV2.S vaccination and SARS-CoV-2 variants. Study-level points and caveats: Using TCR breadth and depth analyses may have led to underestimated total T cell responses.

Noted treatment: some 20 received Ad26.COV2.S at low or high dose, single or two shots; about five received placebo; per-sample allocation not given. Specimen acquisition occurred on day 63 following the initial vaccine or placebo injection. A note on this clone: Antigen: not known.

Assay used: immunoSEQ multiplex PCR; TCRdb lists only in-frame clones, some missing. Altogether 510,000 or so clones are present, roughly 85% being singletons, with the ten largest covering roughly 12%. Here the sequenced sample was peripheral blood, taken in a trial of Ad26.COV2.S vaccine versus placebo. The clonotype was recovered from a person aged 18-65 years who received the Ad26.COV2.S COVID-19 vaccine or a placebo.

CDR3 nucleotides: TGTGCCAGCAGCAGCCCGGGACCCAGGGGTAGCTTAGCGGATAAAGAGACCCAGTACTTC. Translation gives CASSSPGPRGSLADKETQYF. V gene TRBV6-2 or TRBV6-3 combines with J gene TRBJ2-5, with D tentatively TRBD1 or TRBD2 (6 bases each). The CDR3 covers 20 residues. Trimming took off 6 bases at V and 3 bases at J, with 32 bases between the two ends. Germline CDR1 is MNHEY and CDR2 is SVGEGT.